The clone carrying this TCR beta chain was observed a handful of times. TCRdb itself ran the RT-PCR reads through MiXCR, one entry per CDR3 protein. This repertoire shows 190,000 or so distinct CDR3 sequences, around two fifths found once; its top ten account for 33%. Germline V gives CDR1 SQVTM, CDR2 ANQGSEA. The CDR3 runs to 12 residues. With 5 bases removed from V and 4 bases from J, the gap between germline ends came to 9 bases. This sample was taken from a study of patients and donors after allogeneic stem cell transplantation. Sequenced sample: blood, either unsorted or a sorted T cell fraction (not recorded which). This clonotype was sampled from a human donor who was either an allogeneic HSCT recipient or a stem cell or donor lymphocyte infusion donor (not recorded which). It is not recorded whose cells these are; they may come from a transplant donor. The chain couples TRBV29-1 to TRBJ1-3; D is perhaps TRBD1 (5 bases). CDR3 DNA: TGCAGCGTTTCTGGGACGGGAAACACCATATATTTT. It specifies CSVSGTGNTIYF.